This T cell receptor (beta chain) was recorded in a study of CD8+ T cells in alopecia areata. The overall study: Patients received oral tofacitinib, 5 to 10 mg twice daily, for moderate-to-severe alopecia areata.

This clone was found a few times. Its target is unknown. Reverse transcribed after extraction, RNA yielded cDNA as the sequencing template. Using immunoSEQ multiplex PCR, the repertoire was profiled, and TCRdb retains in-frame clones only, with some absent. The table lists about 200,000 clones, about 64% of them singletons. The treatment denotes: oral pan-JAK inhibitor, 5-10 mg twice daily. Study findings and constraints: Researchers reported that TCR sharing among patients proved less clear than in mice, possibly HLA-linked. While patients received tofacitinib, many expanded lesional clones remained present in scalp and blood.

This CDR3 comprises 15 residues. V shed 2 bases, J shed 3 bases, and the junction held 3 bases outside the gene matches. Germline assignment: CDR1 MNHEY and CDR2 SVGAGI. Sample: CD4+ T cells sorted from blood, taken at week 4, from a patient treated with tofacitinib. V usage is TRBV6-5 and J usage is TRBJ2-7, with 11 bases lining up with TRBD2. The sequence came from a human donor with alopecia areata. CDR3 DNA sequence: TGTGCCAGCAGTTACGCGACTAGCGGGGTCTACGAGCAGTACTTC. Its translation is CASSYATSGVYEQYF.